The 17 T cell receptor beta chains below all came from one sample that was sequenced in a study of cytomegalovirus exposure and HLA in healthy donors. PCR amplification relied on 60 Vbeta primers (plus 13 Jbeta primers). Generated by immunoSEQ multiplex PCR, the TCRdb table keeps only in-frame clones and is missing some. This table holds 90,000 or so clones, approximately 81% found once. The sequenced material came from PBMCs. The receptor source for this set is a middle-aged woman in good health and CMV-seronegative.

The chain links TRBV4-2 to TRBJ2-4, with 12 bases aligning to TRBD2. The CDR3 sequence is 17 residues long. V gave up 4 bases and J gave up 8 bases; unmatched junction bases: 12. The germline V gene encodes CDR1 LGHNA and CDR2 YNFKEQ. DNA for the CDR3: TGTGCCAGCAGCCCCCGGGGGGGCCTAGCGGGAGGGGACATTCAGTACTTC. It translates to CASSPRGGLAGGDIQYF.

The gene calls are TRBV5-6 and TRBJ2-5; D not certain. Trimming took 1 base from V and 0 from J, leaving 10 bases between them. The CDR3 has 15 amino acids. Germline CDR1 and CDR2: SGHDT and YYEEEE. Written as DNA, the CDR3 is TGTGCCAGCAGCTTGTTCAGATTGTACCAAGAGACCCAGTACTTC. Amino acid sequence: CASSLFRLYQETQYF.

The rearrangement joins TRBV6-6 to TRBJ1-1, with TRBD1 as a possible D gene (5 bases). Deletions cut 3 bases from V and 3 bases from J, with 8 bases between. There are 13 residues in the CDR3. The germline gives CDR1 MNHNY, CDR2 SVGAGI (reference sequence). The CDR3 DNA is TGTGCCAGCAGTTATCTAGGGGACACTGAAGCTTTCTTT. This encodes CASSYLGDTEAFF.

This clone was seen more than once but under ten times. The V and J genes are TRBV5-1 and TRBJ1-5; D not certain. Per the germline V gene, CDR1 is SGHRS and CDR2 is YFSETQ. V was shortened by 0 bases and J by 4 bases, with 11 bases between the two germline ends. There are 15 residues in the CDR3. Here the CDR3 DNA reads TGCGCCAGCAGCTTGGTTGGAGACTCGAATCAGCCCCAGCATTTT. Its translation is CASSLVGDSNQPQHF.

The chain is built from TRBV5-1 and TRBJ2-5, with 11 bases lining up with TRBD1. The V segment lost 3 bases and the J segment 5 bases; nucleotides outside the gene matches: 3. The length of the CDR3 is 14 residues. Germline assignment: CDR1 SGHRS and CDR2 YFSETQ. The CDR3 coding sequence is TGCGCCAGCAGCTCAGGGACAGGGGGGGAGACCCAGTACTTC. The encoded protein is CASSSGTGGETQYF.

This clone has only a few counts. The chain joins TRBV15 to TRBJ2-7; 11 bases are a match to TRBD2. J gave up 6 bases and V 6 bases, and 10 bases lay outside the gene matches. Germline V gene data show CDR1 as LNHNV and CDR2 as YYDKDF (reference sequence). The CDR3 is made up of 15 amino acids. CDR3: CATSSISGRALEQYF. The CDR3 DNA follows: TGTGCCACCAGTTCGATTAGCGGGAGGGCCCTCGAGCAGTACTTC.

The rearrangement uses TRBV27 and TRBJ2-7; TRBD1 matches 9 bases. From germline, CDR1 is MNHEY and CDR2 SMNVEV (reference sequence). The CDR3 contains 16 residues. V shed 4 bases, J shed 5 bases, and the junction held 12 bases outside the gene matches. This CDR3 reads CASSSPQGQGRNEQYF. The CDR3 coding sequence is TGTGCCAGCAGTTCCCCCCAGGGACAGGGTCGCAACGAGCAGTACTTC.

The chain recombines TRBV20-1 with TRBJ1-5; D is uncertain. This CDR3 spans 11 amino acids. Germline CDR1 and CDR2: DFQATT and SNEGSKA (reference sequence). The V and J ends lost 6 bases and 6 bases respectively, with 9 bases between them. The CDR3 DNA follows: TGCAGTGCGAGGTCTGGTCAGCCCCAGCATTTT. This translates into CSARSGQPQHF.

This chain joins TRBV23-1 and TRBJ2-3; 9 nucleotides align to TRBD1. TRBV23-1 is given ORF status, its function remaining uncertain. With V trimmed by 4 bases and J by 3 bases, 14 bases remained unmatched. The CDR3 contains 18 residues. The CDR3 spells CASSPSRDREGWTDTQYF. CDR3 nucleotides: TGCGCCAGCAGTCCAAGCCGGGACAGGGAGGGTTGGACAGATACGCAGTATTTT.

V and J are TRBV10-1 and TRBJ2-5, with D unresolved. There are 10 residues in the CDR3. V lost 11 bases and J lost 5, with 9 bases in between. From germline, CDR1 is WNHNN and CDR2 SYGVQD (reference sequence). The CDR3 here is CAPGWETQYF. The CDR3 DNA reads as TGCGCCCCCGGTTGGGAGACCCAGTACTTC.

This clone was counted a few times. The chain couples TRBV5-1 to TRBJ1-1, with a weak D call TRBD1 (6 bases). Germline loops: CDR1 SGHRS, CDR2 YFSETQ. V shed 6 bases and J shed 6 bases, with 24 bases lying between them. This CDR3 contains 16 residues. CDR3 nucleotides: TGCGCCAGCACCGTGGGGGCAGGGGCGCTTGCGGCTGAAGCTTTCTTT. Translating gives CASTVGAGALAAEAFF.

The chain couples TRBV7-9 to TRBJ1-4, with D hard to call. CDR3 size: 16 residues. Per the germline V gene, CDR1 is SEHNR and CDR2 is FQNEAQ (reference sequence). V lost 1 base to trimming and J lost 5 bases, with 14 bases between them. CDR3 amino acids: CASSLESLLGNEKLFF. The CDR3 nucleotides read TGTGCCAGCAGCTTAGAATCGTTGCTCGGGAATGAAAAACTGTTTTTT.

Notes on this clone: One junction end disagrees with the germline gene, perhaps due to a read error. The CDR3 reads CASRPGLAAHHF. CDR3 nucleotides: TGTGCCAGCAGGCCGGGACTAGCGGCGCACCACTTC. The chain recombines TRBV28 with TRBJ2-5; 11 positions match TRBD2. The CDR3 is made up of 12 amino acids. Germline CDR1 and CDR2: MDHEN and SYDVKM. The full variable domain, in which reference TRBV28 and TRBJ2-5 provide the parts outside the CDR3, is DVKVTQSSRYLVKRTGEKVFLECVQDMDHENMFWYRQDPGLGLRLIYFSYDVKMKEKGDIPEGYSVSREKKERFSLILESASTNQTSMYLCASRPGLAAHHFGPGTRLLVL.

The chain carries TRBV28 and TRBJ2-7; D possibly corresponds to TRBD1 (6 bases). CDR1 MDHEN and CDR2 SYDVKM come from the germline V gene. CDR3 length equals 14 residues. Trimming removed 2 bases at V and 2 bases at J, with 10 bases between. In DNA form, the CDR3 reads TGTGCCAGCAGTTTAGGCGACAGGCCCTACGAGCAGTACTTC. Its translation: CASSLGDRPYEQYF.

This clone was observed a single time. The chain couples TRBV6-6 to TRBJ2-3, with TRBD2 identical over 7 bases. The CDR3 is 14 amino acids. Germline trimming cut 4 bases from V and 0 bases from J; bases unmatched to any gene: 1. CDR1 is MNHNY and CDR2 is SVGAGI in the germline V gene (reference sequence). The CDR3 here is CASSFSGSTDTQYF. CDR3 DNA sequence: TGTGCCAGCAGTTTTAGCGGGAGCACAGATACGCAGTATTTT.

With regard to this clone: Other DNA sequences within the sample encode an identical CDR3. The DNA of the CDR3 is TGTGCCAGCAGTTTGGTCACAGTAAACACTGAAGCTTTCTTT. It translates to CASSLVTVNTEAFF. The chain has TRBV28 and TRBJ1-1, with D hard to call. The CDR3 is 14 amino acids. CDR1 and CDR2 (germline): MDHEN, SYDVKM. V lost 3 bases and J lost 2, with 10 bases in between.

V usage is TRBV19 and J usage is TRBJ1-4; D gene unclear. Germline CDR1 LNHDA, CDR2 SQIVND (reference sequence). The V gene lost 7 bases and the J gene lost 3 bases, with 15 bases spanning the gap. The CDR3 consists of 15 residues. CDR3 DNA: TGTGCCAGTAATAGCCCCGGTGCCCCTAATGAAAAACTGTTTTTT. Protein: CASNSPGAPNEKLFF.